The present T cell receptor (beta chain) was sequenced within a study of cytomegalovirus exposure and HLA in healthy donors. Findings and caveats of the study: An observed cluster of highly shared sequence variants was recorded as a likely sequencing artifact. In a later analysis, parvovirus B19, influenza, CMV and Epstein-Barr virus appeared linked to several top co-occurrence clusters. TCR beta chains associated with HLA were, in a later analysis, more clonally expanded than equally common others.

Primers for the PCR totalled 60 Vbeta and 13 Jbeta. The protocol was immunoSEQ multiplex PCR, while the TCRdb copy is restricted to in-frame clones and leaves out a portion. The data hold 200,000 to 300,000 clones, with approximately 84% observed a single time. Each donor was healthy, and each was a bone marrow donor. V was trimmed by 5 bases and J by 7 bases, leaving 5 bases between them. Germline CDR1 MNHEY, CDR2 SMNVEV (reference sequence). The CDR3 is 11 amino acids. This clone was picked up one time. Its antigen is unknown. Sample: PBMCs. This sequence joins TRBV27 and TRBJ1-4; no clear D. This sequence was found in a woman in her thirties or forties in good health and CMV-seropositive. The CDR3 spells CASSLGEKLFF. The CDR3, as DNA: TGTGCCAGCAGTCTAGGTGAAAAACTGTTTTTT.